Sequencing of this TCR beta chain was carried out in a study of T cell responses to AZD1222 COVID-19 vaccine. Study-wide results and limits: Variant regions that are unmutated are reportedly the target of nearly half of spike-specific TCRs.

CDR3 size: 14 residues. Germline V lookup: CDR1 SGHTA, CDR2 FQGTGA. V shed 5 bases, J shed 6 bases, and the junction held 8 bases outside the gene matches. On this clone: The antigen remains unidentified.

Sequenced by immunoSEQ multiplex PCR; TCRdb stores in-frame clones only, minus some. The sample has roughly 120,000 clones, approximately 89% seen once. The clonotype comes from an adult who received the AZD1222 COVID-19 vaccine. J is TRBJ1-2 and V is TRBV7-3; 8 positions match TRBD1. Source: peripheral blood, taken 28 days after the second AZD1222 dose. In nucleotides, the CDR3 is TGTGCCAGCAGCCAAGACGGACAGGGCAATGGCTACACCTTC. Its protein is CASSQDGQGNGYTF.